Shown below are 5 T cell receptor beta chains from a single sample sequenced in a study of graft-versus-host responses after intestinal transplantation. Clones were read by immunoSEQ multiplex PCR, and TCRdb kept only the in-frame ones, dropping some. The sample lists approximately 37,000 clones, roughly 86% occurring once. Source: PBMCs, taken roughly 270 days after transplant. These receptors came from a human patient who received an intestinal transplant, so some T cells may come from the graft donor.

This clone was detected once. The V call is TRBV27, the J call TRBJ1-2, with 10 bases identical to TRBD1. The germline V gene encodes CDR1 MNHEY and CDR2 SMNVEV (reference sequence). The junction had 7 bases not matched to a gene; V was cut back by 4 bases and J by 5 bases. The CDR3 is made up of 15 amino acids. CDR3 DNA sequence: TGTGCCAGCAGTTCTCCCGGGACAGGGGTTTATGGCTACACCTTC. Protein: CASSSPGTGVYGYTF.

CDR3 sequence reads: CASSLAVAGALAKNIQYF. Written as DNA, the CDR3 is TGTGCCAGCAGCTTAGCGGTGGCGGGGGCCCTAGCCAAAAACATTCAGTACTTC. V gene TRBV7-2 combines with J gene TRBJ2-4, with D perhaps matching TRBD2 (7 bases). The CDR3 contains 18 residues. CDR1 SGHTA and CDR2 FQGNSA come from the germline V gene. Deletions cut 0 bases from V and 0 bases from J, with 15 bases between.

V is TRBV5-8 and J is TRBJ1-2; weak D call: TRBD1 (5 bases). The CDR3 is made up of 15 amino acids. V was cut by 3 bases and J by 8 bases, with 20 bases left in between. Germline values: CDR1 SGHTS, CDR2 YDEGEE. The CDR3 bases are TGTGCCAGCAGCTCGAGGTCCGAGGGACTATGGGGCTACACCTTC. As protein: CASSSRSEGLWGYTF.

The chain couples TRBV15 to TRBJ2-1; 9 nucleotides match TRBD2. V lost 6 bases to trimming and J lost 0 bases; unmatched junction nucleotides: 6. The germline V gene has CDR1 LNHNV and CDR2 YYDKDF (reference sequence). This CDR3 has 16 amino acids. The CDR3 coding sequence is TGTGCCACCAGGGTCCTTAGCGGGAGCTCCTACAATGAGCAGTTCTTC. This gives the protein CATRVLSGSSYNEQFF.

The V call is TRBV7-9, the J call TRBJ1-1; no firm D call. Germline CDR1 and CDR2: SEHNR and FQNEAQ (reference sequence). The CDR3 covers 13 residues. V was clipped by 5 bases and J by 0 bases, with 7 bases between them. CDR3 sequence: CASSPPLNTEAFF. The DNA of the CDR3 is TGTGCCAGCAGCCCCCCCTTGAACACTGAAGCTTTCTTT.